This is a list of T cell receptor beta chains from one sample in a study of blood T cell repertoires in COVID-19. Here immunoSEQ multiplex PCR was the method, and the copy in TCRdb shows in-frame clones only, minus some. The sample lists 200,000 to 250,000 clones; around 86% were seen once. The source material was PBMCs or T cells enriched from blood (not recorded which). The receptors derive from a man aged 30-40 years in a cohort exposed to, infected with or recovered from COVID-19 (not recorded which). Both conserved end residues are part of each CDR3. The D gene is left open where the match is weak. Part of the rows lack a size; the others show once, few, many or a class for expanded clones.

j_call: TRBJ2-3
clone_size: -
d_call: -
v_call: TRBV7-6
cdr3_aa: CASTRLGGAVSTDTQYF
cdr3_nt: TGTGCCAGCACCCGCCTCGGTGGGGCGGTGAGCACAGATACGCAGTATTTT

j_call: TRBJ2-3
clone_size: -
d_call: TRBD2
v_call: TRBV18
cdr3_aa: CASSPSPSREGPLDTQYF
cdr3_nt: TGTGCCAGCTCACCCTCTCCTTCGAGGGAGGGCCCTTTGGATACGCAGTATTTT

j_call: TRBJ2-7
clone_size: -
d_call: -
v_call: TRBV9
cdr3_aa: CASSVEGAGIHEQYF
cdr3_nt: TGTGCCAGCAGCGTAGAAGGGGCTGGGATCCACGAGCAGTACTTC

j_call: TRBJ1-4
clone_size: -
d_call: -
v_call: TRBV2
cdr3_aa: CASPGRLTNEKLFF
cdr3_nt: TGTGCCAGCCCCGGTCGTTTGACTAATGAAAAACTGTTTTTT

j_call: TRBJ2-2
clone_size: -
d_call: TRBD1
v_call: TRBV7-3
cdr3_aa: CASSFRGRENGELFF
cdr3_nt: TGTGCCAGCAGCTTCAGGGGGCGCGAAAACGGGGAGCTGTTTTTT

j_call: TRBJ1-2
clone_size: -
d_call: TRBD1
v_call: TRBV5-4
cdr3_aa: CASSGTGNGYTF
cdr3_nt: TGTGCCAGCAGCGGGACAGGAAATGGCTACACCTTC

j_call: TRBJ1-3
clone_size: -
d_call: -
v_call: TRBV28
cdr3_aa: CASSGGQTFNSGNTIYF
cdr3_nt: TGTGCCAGCAGTGGTGGGCAGACCTTTAACTCTGGAAACACCATATATTTT

j_call: TRBJ2-1
clone_size: -
d_call: TRBD1
v_call: TRBV7-3
cdr3_aa: CASRKDRVNNEQFF
cdr3_nt: TGTGCCAGCAGGAAAGACAGGGTTAACAATGAGCAGTTCTTC

j_call: TRBJ2-2
clone_size: -
d_call: -
v_call: TRBV27
cdr3_aa: CASSLLAGELFF
cdr3_nt: TGTGCCAGCAGTCTACTCGCCGGGGAGCTGTTTTTT

j_call: TRBJ2-1
clone_size: -
d_call: -
v_call: TRBV28
cdr3_aa: CASSLDIGLKSRGTEQFF
cdr3_nt: TGTGCCAGCAGTTTAGATATAGGACTCAAATCGCGCGGCACTGAGCAGTTCTTC

j_call: TRBJ2-1
clone_size: -
d_call: -
v_call: TRBV5-1
cdr3_aa: CASSFLHEQFF
cdr3_nt: TGCGCCAGCAGCTTCCTCCATGAGCAGTTCTTC

j_call: TRBJ1-5
clone_size: -
d_call: -
v_call: TRBV19
cdr3_aa: CASSIALDQPQHF
cdr3_nt: TGTGCCAGTAGTATAGCTCTCGATCAGCCCCAGCATTTT

j_call: TRBJ1-6
clone_size: -
d_call: TRBD1
v_call: TRBV9
cdr3_aa: CASSVEGTAHSPLHF
cdr3_nt: TGTGCCAGCAGCGTCGAAGGGACAGCTCATTCACCCCTCCACTTT

j_call: TRBJ2-1
clone_size: -
d_call: TRBD1
v_call: TRBV7-2
cdr3_aa: CASSALRDRGLSEQFF
cdr3_nt: TGTGCCAGCAGTGCTCTACGGGACAGGGGGTTAAGTGAGCAGTTCTTC

j_call: TRBJ2-1
clone_size: -
d_call: TRBD2
v_call: TRBV5-8
cdr3_aa: CASSRGLAAYNEQFF
cdr3_nt: TGTGCCAGCAGCCGGGGACTAGCGGCCTACAATGAGCAGTTCTTC

j_call: TRBJ2-6
clone_size: -
d_call: TRBD1
v_call: TRBV5-8
cdr3_aa: CASSLEKGALSGANVLTF
cdr3_nt: TGTGCCAGCAGCTTGGAAAAGGGGGCGTTATCTGGGGCCAACGTCCTGACTTTC

j_call: TRBJ1-2
clone_size: -
d_call: TRBD1
v_call: TRBV7-9
cdr3_aa: CASSLEATGMRGYTF
cdr3_nt: TGTGCCAGCAGCTTAGAGGCGACAGGGATGAGAGGCTACACCTTC

j_call: TRBJ2-7
clone_size: -
d_call: -
v_call: TRBV7-6
cdr3_aa: CASSLGGVSYEQYF
cdr3_nt: TGTGCCAGCAGCTTAGGGGGGGTCTCCTACGAGCAGTACTTC

j_call: TRBJ2-3
clone_size: few
d_call: -
v_call: TRBV6-2/TRBV6-3
cdr3_aa: CASSYSKEASVGSTDTQYF
cdr3_nt: TGTGCCAGCAGTTACTCGAAAGAGGCTAGCGTTGGATCCACAGATACGCAGTATTTT

j_call: TRBJ1-1
clone_size: -
d_call: TRBD1
v_call: TRBV25-1
cdr3_aa: CASSRRGTGDHEAFF
cdr3_nt: TGTGCCAGCAGTCGCCGGGGGACAGGAGATCATGAAGCTTTCTTT